This paragraph covers one TCR beta chain sequence. The data are from a study of T cell changes during pregnancy in multiple sclerosis. Generated by immunoSEQ multiplex PCR, the TCRdb table keeps only in-frame clones and is missing some. The repertoire has about 60,000 clones, around 93% of them found once; the top ten carry 0.76%. The V gene's germline CDR1 is SGHNT and CDR2 YYREEE (reference sequence). J was trimmed by 4 bases and V by 0 bases; bases with no gene match: 5. This CDR3 region has 16 residues. The source material was CD4+ T cells from peripheral blood mononuclear cells, sampled in the first trimester of pregnancy. The receptor comes from a female donor with multiple sclerosis, enrolled in a pregnancy study. V gene TRBV5-4 combines with J gene TRBJ2-2; 8 bases fit TRBD1. The CDR3 DNA reads as TGTGCCAGCAGCTTGGGGACAGGGAGGTCCACCGGGGAGCTGTTTTTT. This encodes CASSLGTGRSTGELFF.